The 22 T cell receptor beta chains below all came from one sample that was sequenced in a study of T-cell reconstitution after alpha-beta-depleted transplantation in children. Unique molecular identifiers were built into the TCRbeta library. From the PCR reads, TCRdb called clonotypes with MiXCR, one entry per CDR3 protein. The repertoire holds more than 400,000 distinct CDR3 sequences, roughly 10% seen once, with around 15% in the top ten. Specimen: PBMCs, mostly from graft donor cells, collected 180 days after TCRalphabeta/CD19-depleted stem cell transplant. The receptors stem from a female patient under 10 years old who had a stem cell transplant for aplastic anemia, so the T cells may come from the graft donor.

This clonotype turned up a few times. The rearrangement links TRBV7-2 to TRBJ2-3, with unresolved D. The CDR3 loop spans 14 amino acids. The ends were cut back, 4 bases at V and 2 bases at J, with 10 bases in the middle. From germline, CDR1 is SGHTA and CDR2 FQGNSA. The CDR3 sequence: CASSSRVLTDTQYF. The CDR3 bases are TGTGCCAGCAGCTCCCGGGTCCTCACAGATACGCAGTATTTT.

This clonotype was detected ten times or more. This chain links TRBV20-1 with TRBJ2-5; no definite D call. Per germline, CDR1 DFQATT and CDR2 SNEGSKA (reference sequence). CDR3 length: 15 residues. With 0 bases removed from V and 0 bases from J, the gap between germline ends came to 11 bases. The CDR3 is CSARDFLGYQETQYF. CDR3 nucleotides: TGCAGTGCTAGAGATTTTTTAGGATACCAAGAGACCCAGTACTTC.

This clonotype came up many times. The J gene is TRBJ1-1, the V gene TRBV18; 9 bases are a match to TRBD1. Germline V gives CDR1 KGHSH, CDR2 LQKENI. V trimming: 2 bases; J trimming: 5 bases; junction bases outside the gene matches: 3. The CDR3 loop spans 14 amino acids. CDR3 sequence reads: CASSPGTGPTEAFF. CDR3 nucleotide sequence: TGTGCCAGCTCACCAGGGACAGGGCCAACTGAAGCTTTCTTT.

This clonotype showed up just a few times. The genes are TRBV20-1 and TRBJ2-2, with 7 bases that match TRBD2. The J segment lost 6 bases and the V segment lost 6 bases, leaving 13 bases of the junction unmatched. This CDR3 contains 15 residues. Germline V gene sequence: CDR1 DFQATT, CDR2 SNEGSKA (reference sequence). CDR3 amino acids: CSASRHGGMAGELFF. CDR3 coding DNA: TGCAGTGCGTCCCGACACGGGGGGATGGCCGGGGAGCTGTTTTTT.

The table lists this clonotype with a few counts. The CDR3 region is CASSADRNFGYTF. CDR3 coding DNA: TGTGCCAGCAGCGCGGACAGGAATTTTGGCTACACCTTC. The chain recombines TRBV7-2 with TRBJ1-2; 7 bases are a match to TRBD1. Germline V lookup: CDR1 SGHTA, CDR2 FQGNSA. This CDR3 region has 13 residues. V trimming: 5 bases; J trimming: 7 bases; junction bases outside the gene matches: 7.

CDR3 nucleotide sequence: TGTGCCAGCTCACCATCGAGACAGACCTTATCCGAGCAGTACTTC. It is translated as CASSPSRQTLSEQYF. This chain connects TRBV18 to TRBJ2-7, with D possibly being TRBD1 (5 bases). Looked up from germline, CDR1 is KGHSH and CDR2 is LQKENI. CDR3 size: 15 residues. With 2 bases removed from V and 6 bases from J, the gap between germline ends came to 17 bases.

The J gene is TRBJ2-7, the V gene TRBV7-9; weak D call: TRBD2 (6 bases). Trimming removed 6 bases from V and 6 bases from J, with 18 bases in between. Looked up from germline, CDR1 is SEHNR and CDR2 is FQNEAQ (reference sequence). The CDR3 has 14 amino acids. CDR3 DNA: TGTGCCAGCAGGTTCGCCCTGGAGGGTCCCGAGCAGTACTTC. Translating gives CASRFALEGPEQYF.

The chain recombines TRBV9 with TRBJ1-2, with D uncertain. This CDR3 is built from 14 residues. V shed 0 bases and J shed 7 bases, with 13 bases lying between them. In germline, CDR1 is SGDLS, CDR2 YYNGEE. CDR3 region: CASSVGGEAVGYTF. For the CDR3, the DNA is TGTGCCAGCAGCGTAGGCGGGGAAGCGGTTGGCTACACCTTC.

The chain employs TRBV7-9 and TRBJ1-2; 7 bases are shared with TRBD1. The ends lost 4 bases at V and 6 bases at J; junction bases unmatched: 11. CDR3 length equals 15 residues. The germline gives CDR1 SEHNR, CDR2 FQNEAQ (reference sequence). The CDR3 region has the DNA TGTGCCAGCAGCTCCCACAGGGGAGGAAAGGATGGCTACACCTTC. This sequence encodes CASSSHRGGKDGYTF.

The rearrangement links TRBV12-5 to TRBJ1-2, with 7 nucleotides matching TRBD1. The CDR3 is 15 amino acids. Per germline, CDR1 LGHNT and CDR2 FRNRAP. The trim removed 3 bases at V and 4 bases at J, leaving 8 bases unmatched. For the CDR3, the DNA is TGTGCTAGTGGTTTAGAACAGGGGACGACCTATGGCTACACCTTC. It specifies CASGLEQGTTYGYTF. Combining the CDR3 with reference TRBV12-5 and TRBJ1-2 gives the whole variable domain DARVTQTPRHKVTEMGQEVTMRCQPILGHNTVFWYRQTMMQGLELLAYFRNRAPLDDSGMPKDRFSAEMPDATLATLKIQPSEPRDSAVYFCASGLEQGTTYGYTFGSGTRLTVV.

In this sample, this clonotype turned up a few times. The rearrangement uses TRBV12-3 or TRBV12-4 and TRBJ2-3; TRBD2 matches 12 bases. CDR3 length equals 17 residues. V shed 5 bases and J 3 bases; nucleotides not matched to a gene: 9. The CDR3 loop is CASSPPRLAGVTDTQYF. CDR3 coding DNA: TGTGCCAGCAGTCCCCCCAGACTAGCGGGAGTGACAGATACGCAGTATTTT.

The CDR3 nucleotides are TGTGCCAGCAGCGCCCAATTTATAGCGGGGGGGCCAGATACGCAGTATTTT. Its translation: CASSAQFIAGGPDTQYF. The chain is built from TRBV11-2 and TRBJ2-3; 11 nucleotides line up with TRBD2. Trimming cost V 5 bases and J 4 bases; bases outside gene matches: 11. The germline CDR1 and CDR2 sequences are SGHAT and FQNNGV. The CDR3 has 17 residues.

This clonotype was seen more than once but under ten times. This chain connects TRBV11-1 to TRBJ1-5; 8 nucleotides align to TRBD1. CDR1 SGHAT and CDR2 FQDESV come from the germline V gene (reference sequence). With V trimmed by 5 bases and J by 4 bases, 16 bases remained unmatched. The CDR3 runs 18 residues. CDR3 region: CASSGSLSSGTGNQPQHF. The CDR3, as DNA: TGTGCCAGCAGCGGAAGCCTTTCATCCGGGACAGGAAATCAGCCCCAGCATTTT.

This rearrangement joins TRBV5-1 to TRBJ1-2, with D possibly being TRBD1 (5 bases). Trimming pared 4 bases from V and 7 bases from J, leaving 11 bases between. Germline lookup yields CDR1 SGHRS and CDR2 YFSETQ. There are 12 residues in the CDR3. In DNA, the CDR3 is TGCGCCAGCAGCCGGGGCGGGGGTGGCTACACCTTC. As protein: CASSRGGGGYTF.

V and J are TRBV5-1 and TRBJ2-7; tentative D call: TRBD1 (6 bases). This CDR3 spans 15 amino acids. CDR1 is SGHRS, CDR2 YFSETQ, per germline. V lost 1 base and J 4 bases, leaving 15 bases between the germline ends. The CDR3 region is CASSLRSGEQYEQYV. For the CDR3, the DNA is TGCGCCAGCAGCTTGAGGTCAGGGGAACAATACGAGCAGTACGTC.

The table lists this clonotype with a few counts. This chain connects TRBV10-3 to TRBJ2-7, with D unresolved. This CDR3 has 15 residues. The V gene lost 6 bases and the J gene lost 4 bases, with 19 bases spanning the gap. The germline V gene has CDR1 ENHRY and CDR2 SYGVKD. The CDR3 coding sequence is TGTGCCATCAGCCTAGACACCGTCGCGTTTTACGAGCAGTACTTC. Its translation is CAISLDTVAFYEQYF.

This clonotype was detected a few times. The J gene is TRBJ1-3, the V gene TRBV15; the D is unclear. Trimming took off 1 base at V and 0 bases at J, with 10 bases between the two ends. The CDR3 has 16 residues. CDR1 is LNHNV and CDR2 is YYDKDF in the germline V gene (reference sequence). The CDR3 sequence: CATSRVLPGSGNTIYF. The CDR3 region has the DNA TGTGCCACCAGCAGAGTACTTCCAGGCTCTGGAAACACCATATATTTT.

J is TRBJ1-2 and V is TRBV18, with a tentative D call TRBD1 (5 bases). The germline V gene encodes CDR1 KGHSH and CDR2 LQKENI. Trimming took 4 bases from V and 4 from J, leaving 16 bases between them. The CDR3 sequence is 15 residues long. Written as DNA, the CDR3 is TGTGCCAGCTCACTGACAGACTGGGCCCTCTATGGCTACACCTTC. Translated: CASSLTDWALYGYTF.

This clonotype was found many times. The chain carries TRBV29-1 and TRBJ2-3; no definite D call. This CDR3 has 14 amino acids. Germline CDR1 SQVTM, CDR2 ANQGSEA. V lost 6 bases and J lost 0, with 13 bases in between. As DNA, the CDR3 is TGCAGCGTAGGTGAACCGTCTAGCACAGATACGCAGTATTTT. It encodes CSVGEPSSTDTQYF.

This clonotype has a handful of counts. The V gene is TRBV29-1, the J gene TRBJ2-2; D is uncertain. Per germline, CDR1 SQVTM and CDR2 ANQGSEA. The ends were cut back, 4 bases at V and 6 bases at J, with 3 bases in the middle. CDR3 length: 10 amino acids. The chain's CDR3 is CSVVAGELFF. The CDR3 coding sequence is TGCAGCGTTGTAGCCGGGGAGCTGTTTTTT.

The J gene is TRBJ2-1, the V gene TRBV27; 8 nucleotides agree with TRBD2. CDR3 size: 16 residues. The V gene's germline CDR1 is MNHEY and CDR2 SMNVEV (reference sequence). The V gene end was trimmed by 3 bases and the J gene end by 6 bases; junction bases not matched to a gene: 10. The CDR3 protein is CASSLRTSRVCNEQFF. The DNA of the CDR3 is TGTGCCAGCAGTTTGCGGACTAGCCGCGTTTGCAATGAGCAGTTCTTC.

This clonotype occurred a few times. This chain connects TRBV25-1 to TRBJ1-4, with D hard to call. This CDR3 comprises 15 residues. V dropped 5 bases and J dropped 3 bases, with 13 bases sitting between them. Germline CDR1 is MGHDK and CDR2 is SYGVNS. The CDR3 DNA reads TGTGCCAGCAGTCTGGACTCCCCAGCTAATGAAAAACTGTTTTTT. Translated, it gives CASSLDSPANEKLFF.